This T cell receptor (beta chain) was recorded in a study of CD8 T cells in ankylosing spondylitis. Study-level findings and limits: Reportedly, disease-linked clones are significantly enriched in ankylosing spondylitis patients' matched synovial fluid.

TCRdb reprocessed the 5' RACE reads with MiXCR, giving one entry per CDR3 protein. Of a few hundred thousand distinct CDR3 sequences listed, roughly a quarter were seen once; the top ten hold around 0.64%. This CDR3 has 15 residues. The V gene lost 1 base and the J gene lost 0 bases, with 8 bases spanning the gap. For this clonotype: What it binds is unknown.

The chain uses TRBV12-3 or TRBV12-4 and TRBJ2-3; perhaps TRBD2 as D (6 bases). The clonotype was recovered from a male donor with ankylosing spondylitis or in good health (not recorded which). The sequenced sample consisted of blood, either unsorted or a sorted T cell fraction (not recorded which). The CDR3 bases are TGTGCCAGCAGTTTAGTGGGGGGAAGCACAGATACGCAGTATTTT. It specifies CASSLVGGSTDTQYF.